A single T cell receptor beta chain is shown here with its context. Its target is not known. The assay was immunoSEQ multiplex PCR, and TCRdb's table has in-frame clones only and misses some. The profile shows roughly 120,000 clones, about nine tenths of them singletons. This sample was included in a study of cytomegalovirus exposure and HLA in healthy donors. Overall study results and limits: The study listed around 150 cytomegalovirus-associated TCR beta chains.

The sequencing input was PBMCs. The clonotype was recovered from a woman between 18 and 29 years old in good health and CMV-seronegative.

The CDR3 is CAHITGVLNTEAFF. CDR3 DNA: TGTGCCCATATAACGGGGGTATTGAACACTGAAGCTTTCTTT. V is TRBV30 and J is TRBJ1-1, with D perhaps matching TRBD1 (5 bases). This CDR3 is built from 14 residues. Germline V lookup: CDR1 GTSNPN, CDR2 SVGIG (reference sequence). The germline V and J ends were trimmed by 8 bases and 0 bases, with 16 bases remaining between them.